The sequence of this TCR beta chain was determined in a study of OX40 agonist ivuxolimab in advanced cancers. This clone was counted a few times. Some clones are missing from TCRdb's copy, which holds only in-frame ones; the method was immunoSEQ multiplex PCR. The sample includes roughly 21,000 clones, around 87% of them seen just once. The germline CDR1 and CDR2 sequences are SNHLY and FYNNEI. The CDR3 sequence is 15 residues long. The J segment lost 0 bases and the V segment lost 5 bases, leaving 6 bases of the junction unmatched. The chain couples TRBV2 to TRBJ1-1; the match to TRBD1 covers 7 bases. Sequencing used CD4+ or CD8+ T cells sorted from blood, obtained in a trial of the OX40 agonist ivuxolimab. The clonotype originates from an adult with an advanced solid tumor such as melanoma, head and neck, liver or kidney cancer. The CDR3: CASSPRQGLNTEAFF. The CDR3 nucleotides read TGTGCCAGCAGTCCCCGACAGGGCCTGAACACTGAAGCTTTCTTT.